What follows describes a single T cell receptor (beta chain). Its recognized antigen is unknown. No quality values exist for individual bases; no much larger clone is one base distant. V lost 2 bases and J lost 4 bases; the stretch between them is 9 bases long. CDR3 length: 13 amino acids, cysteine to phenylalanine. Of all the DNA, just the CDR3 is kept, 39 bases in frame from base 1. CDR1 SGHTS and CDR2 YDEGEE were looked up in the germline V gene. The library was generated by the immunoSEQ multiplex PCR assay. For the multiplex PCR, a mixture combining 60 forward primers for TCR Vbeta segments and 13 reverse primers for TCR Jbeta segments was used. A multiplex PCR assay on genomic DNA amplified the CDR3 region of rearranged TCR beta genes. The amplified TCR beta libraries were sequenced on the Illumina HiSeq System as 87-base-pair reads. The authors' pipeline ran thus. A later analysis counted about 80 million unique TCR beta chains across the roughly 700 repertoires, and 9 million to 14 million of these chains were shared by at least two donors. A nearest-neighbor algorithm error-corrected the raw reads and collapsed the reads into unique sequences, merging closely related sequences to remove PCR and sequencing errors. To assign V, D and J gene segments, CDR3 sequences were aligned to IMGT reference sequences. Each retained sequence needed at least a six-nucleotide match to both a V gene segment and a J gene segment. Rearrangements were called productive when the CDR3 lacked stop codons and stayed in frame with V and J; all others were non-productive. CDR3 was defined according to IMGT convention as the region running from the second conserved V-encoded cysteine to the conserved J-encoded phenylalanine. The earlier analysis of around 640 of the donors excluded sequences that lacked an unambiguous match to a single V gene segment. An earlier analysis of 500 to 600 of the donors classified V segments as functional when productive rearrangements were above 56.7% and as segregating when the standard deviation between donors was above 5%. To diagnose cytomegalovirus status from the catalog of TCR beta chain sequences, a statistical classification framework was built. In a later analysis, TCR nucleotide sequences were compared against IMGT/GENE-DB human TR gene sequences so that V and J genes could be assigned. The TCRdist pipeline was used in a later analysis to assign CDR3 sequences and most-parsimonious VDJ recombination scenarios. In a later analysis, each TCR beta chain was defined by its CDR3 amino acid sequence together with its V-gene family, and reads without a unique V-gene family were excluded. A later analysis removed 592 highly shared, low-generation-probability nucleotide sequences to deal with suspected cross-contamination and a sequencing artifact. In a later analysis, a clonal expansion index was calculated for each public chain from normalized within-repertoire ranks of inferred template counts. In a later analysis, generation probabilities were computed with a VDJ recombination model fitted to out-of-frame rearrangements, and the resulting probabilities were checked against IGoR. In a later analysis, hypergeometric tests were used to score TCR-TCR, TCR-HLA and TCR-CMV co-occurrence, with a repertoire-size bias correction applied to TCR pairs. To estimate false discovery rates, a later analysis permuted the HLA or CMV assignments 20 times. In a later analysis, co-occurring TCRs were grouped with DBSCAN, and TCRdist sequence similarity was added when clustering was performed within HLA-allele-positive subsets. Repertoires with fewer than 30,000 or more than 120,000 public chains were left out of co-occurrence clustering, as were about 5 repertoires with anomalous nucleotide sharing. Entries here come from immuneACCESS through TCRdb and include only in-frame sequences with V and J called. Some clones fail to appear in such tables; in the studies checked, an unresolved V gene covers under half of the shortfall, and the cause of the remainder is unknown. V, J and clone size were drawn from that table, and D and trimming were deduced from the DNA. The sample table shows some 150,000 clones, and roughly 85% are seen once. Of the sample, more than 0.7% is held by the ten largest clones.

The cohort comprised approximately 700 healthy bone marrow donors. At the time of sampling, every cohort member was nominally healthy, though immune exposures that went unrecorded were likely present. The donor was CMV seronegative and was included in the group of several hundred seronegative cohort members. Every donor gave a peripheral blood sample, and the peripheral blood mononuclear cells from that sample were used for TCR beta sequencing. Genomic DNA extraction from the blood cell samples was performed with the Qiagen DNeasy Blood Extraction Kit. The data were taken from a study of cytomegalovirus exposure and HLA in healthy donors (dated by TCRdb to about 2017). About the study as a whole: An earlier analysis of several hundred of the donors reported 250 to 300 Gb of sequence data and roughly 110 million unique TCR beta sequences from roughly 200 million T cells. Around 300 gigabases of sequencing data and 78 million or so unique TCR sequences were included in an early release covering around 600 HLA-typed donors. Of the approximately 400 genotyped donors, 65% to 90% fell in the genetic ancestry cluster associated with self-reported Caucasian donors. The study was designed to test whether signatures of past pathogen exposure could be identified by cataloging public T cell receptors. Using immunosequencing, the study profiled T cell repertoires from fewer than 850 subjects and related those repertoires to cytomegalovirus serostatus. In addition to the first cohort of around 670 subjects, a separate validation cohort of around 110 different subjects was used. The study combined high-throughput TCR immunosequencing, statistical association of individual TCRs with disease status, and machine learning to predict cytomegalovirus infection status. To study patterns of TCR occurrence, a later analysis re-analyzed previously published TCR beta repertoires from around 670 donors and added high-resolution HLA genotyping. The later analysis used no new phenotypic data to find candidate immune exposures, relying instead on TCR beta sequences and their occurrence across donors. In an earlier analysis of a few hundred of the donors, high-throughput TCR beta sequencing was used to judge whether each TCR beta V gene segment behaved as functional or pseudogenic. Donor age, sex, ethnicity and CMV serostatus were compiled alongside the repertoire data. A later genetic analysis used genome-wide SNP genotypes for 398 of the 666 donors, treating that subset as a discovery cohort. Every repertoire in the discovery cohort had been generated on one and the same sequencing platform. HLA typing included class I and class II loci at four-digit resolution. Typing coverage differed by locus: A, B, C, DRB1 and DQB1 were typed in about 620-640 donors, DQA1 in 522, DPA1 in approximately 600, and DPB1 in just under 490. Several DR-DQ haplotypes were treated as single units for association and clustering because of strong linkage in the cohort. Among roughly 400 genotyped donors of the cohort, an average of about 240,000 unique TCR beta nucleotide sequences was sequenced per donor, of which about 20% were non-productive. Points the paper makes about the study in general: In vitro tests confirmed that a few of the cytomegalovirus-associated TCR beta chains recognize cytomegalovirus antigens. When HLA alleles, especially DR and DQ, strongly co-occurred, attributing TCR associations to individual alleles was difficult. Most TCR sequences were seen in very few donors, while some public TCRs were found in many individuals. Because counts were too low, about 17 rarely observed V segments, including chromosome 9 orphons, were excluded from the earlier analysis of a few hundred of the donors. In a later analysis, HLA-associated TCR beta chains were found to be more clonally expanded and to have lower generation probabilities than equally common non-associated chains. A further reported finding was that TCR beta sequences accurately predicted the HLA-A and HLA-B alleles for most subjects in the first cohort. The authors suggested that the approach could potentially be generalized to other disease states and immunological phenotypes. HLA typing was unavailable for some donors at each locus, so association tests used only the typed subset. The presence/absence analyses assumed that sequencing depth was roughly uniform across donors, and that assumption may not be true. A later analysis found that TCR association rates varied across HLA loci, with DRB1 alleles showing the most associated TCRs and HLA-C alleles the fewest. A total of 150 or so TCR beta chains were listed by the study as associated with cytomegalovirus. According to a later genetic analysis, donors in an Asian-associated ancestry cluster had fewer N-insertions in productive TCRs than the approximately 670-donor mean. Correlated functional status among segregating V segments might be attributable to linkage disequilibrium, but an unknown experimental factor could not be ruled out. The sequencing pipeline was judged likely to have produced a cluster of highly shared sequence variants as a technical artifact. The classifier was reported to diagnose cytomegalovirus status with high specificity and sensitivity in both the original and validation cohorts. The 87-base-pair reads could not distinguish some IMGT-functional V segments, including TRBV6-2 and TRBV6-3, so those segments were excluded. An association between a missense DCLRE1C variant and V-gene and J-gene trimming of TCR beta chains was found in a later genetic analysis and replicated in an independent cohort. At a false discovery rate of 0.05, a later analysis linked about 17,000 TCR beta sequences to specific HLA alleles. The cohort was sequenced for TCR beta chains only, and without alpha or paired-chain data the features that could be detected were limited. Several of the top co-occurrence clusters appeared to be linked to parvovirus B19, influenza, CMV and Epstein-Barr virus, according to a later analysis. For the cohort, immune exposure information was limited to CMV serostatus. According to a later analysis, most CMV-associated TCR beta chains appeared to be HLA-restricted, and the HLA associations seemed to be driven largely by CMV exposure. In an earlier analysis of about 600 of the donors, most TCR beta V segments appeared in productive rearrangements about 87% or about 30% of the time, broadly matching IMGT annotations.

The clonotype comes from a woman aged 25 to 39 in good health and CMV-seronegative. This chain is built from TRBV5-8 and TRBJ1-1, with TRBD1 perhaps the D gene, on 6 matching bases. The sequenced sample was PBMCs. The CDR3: CASSFRGGTEAFF. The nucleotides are TGTGCCAGCAGCTTCAGGGGTGGCACTGAAGCTTTCTTT. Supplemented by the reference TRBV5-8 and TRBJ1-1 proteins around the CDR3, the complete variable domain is EAGVTQSPTHLIKTRGQQATLRCSPISGHTSVYWYQQALGLGLQFLLWYDEGEERNRGNFPPRFSGRQFPNYSSELNVNALELEDSALYLCASSFRGGTEAFFGQGTRLTVV.